This TCR beta chain was retrieved from a study of T cells after yellow fever vaccination. Study summary: Low-cell-number fractions underwent preparation using SMART-Seq v4 Ultra Low Input.

The CDR3 is 15 residues long. Germline CDR1 reads SGHKS; CDR2 reads YYEKEE (reference sequence). V lost 3 bases, J lost 4 bases, and 5 bases stayed unmatched. 5'RACE template switching produced TCR cDNA carrying a universal primer site and UMIs. TCRdb analysed the 5' RACE reads with MiXCR anew, one entry per CDR3 protein. The repertoire holds about 120,000 distinct CDR3 sequences, with roughly 10% as singletons. The sequences come from CD8+ T cells sorted from PBMCs, collected on the day of the yellow fever booster vaccination. The TCR sequence derives from a man between 18 and 29 years old who received the YFV17D yellow fever vaccine. V and J are TRBV5-5 and TRBJ2-5; 11 positions match TRBD2. For the CDR3, the DNA is TGTGCCAGCAGCTGGGGGACTAGCGGCTTAGAGACCCAGTACTTC. This gives the protein CASSWGTSGLETQYF.